This TCR beta chain comes out of a study of technical replicates of blood from a handful of donors. V lost 5 bases and J 1 base, leaving 12 bases between the germline ends. Germline-derived CDR1 and CDR2 are SGHNT and YYREEE (reference sequence). The CDR3 extends over 14 amino acids. TCRdb keeps only in-frame clones here, not all; method: immunoSEQ multiplex PCR. The sample lists approximately 81,000 clones, roughly four fifths occurring once. What was sequenced was PBMCs. This sequence joins TRBV5-4 and TRBJ2-5, with D perhaps matching TRBD1 (5 bases). The source of this sequence is a human donor in good health. Some clones in this sample may be carry-over from other donors' samples. DNA for the CDR3: TGTGCCAGCAGAATGGGGCAGGGCCAAGAGACCCAGTACTTC. It encodes CASRMGQGQETQYF.